This entry describes one T cell receptor (beta chain). The entry originates in a study of T-cell reconstitution after alpha-beta-depleted transplantation in children. TCRbeta library construction was performed incorporating unique molecular identifiers. TCRdb analysed the PCR reads with MiXCR anew, one entry per CDR3 protein. The data show about 360,000 distinct CDR3 sequences, about an eighth seen once. The CDR3 spans 14 residues. V lost 4 bases to trimming and J lost 9 bases, with 17 bases between them. Germline V CDR1 and CDR2: SGHRS, YFSETQ. The specimen was PBMCs, collected from the stem cell graft. This receptor was taken from a human donor who donated a stem cell graft to a child with Fanconi anemia. V is TRBV5-1 and J is TRBJ1-5; D possibly corresponds to TRBD1 (5 bases). In DNA, the CDR3 is TGCGCCAGCAGCGAGGGACCGGTGTCGGGGCCCCAGCATTTT. This gives the protein CASSEGPVSGPQHF.